This entry is about one T cell receptor (beta chain). The antigen remains undetermined. TCR beta libraries were built with iRepertoire HTBI primers and Arm-PCR of CDR3 regions. TCRdb ran MiXCR on the multiplex PCR reads and lists one entry per CDR3 protein. The sample records about 560,000 distinct CDR3 sequences, about 16% being singletons. This CDR3 spans 16 amino acids. Trimming cost V 3 bases and J 5 bases; bases outside gene matches: 5. Germline CDR1 and CDR2: SGHKS and YYEKEE (reference sequence). The data were taken from a study of regulatory T cells in long-lasting Graves disease. The study's findings and limits: Compared with new cases, persistent Graves' patients showed reduced TCR diversity. Segments TRBV28, TRBJ1-2 and TRBJ2-5 showed preferential usage in persistent disease.

The time point was: newly diagnosed GD, antithyroid drugs for less than 3 months. From PBMCs, RNA was extracted and then used to make the TCR library. These same records also appear under a second study, on T cells in Graves' hyperthyroidism and ophthalmopathy. Turning to that study: The blood repertoire included most of the expanded thyroid clonotypes above 0.001.

The TCR comes from a man younger than 30 with Graves disease. Specimen: peripheral blood mononuclear cells (PBMCs), collected at new diagnosis, from a patient treated with antithyroid drugs. J is TRBJ2-3 and V is TRBV5-5; TRBD2 matches at 14 bases. CDR3 bases: TGTGCCAGCAGCTCGGGACTAGCGGGAGTACAAGATACGCAGTATTTT. Amino acids: CASSSGLAGVQDTQYF.